The 6 T cell receptor beta chains below all came from one sample that was sequenced in a study of identical twins. TCRdb reanalysed the 5' RACE reads using MiXCR and keeps one entry per CDR3 protein. The sample yields roughly 690,000 distinct CDR3 sequences, less than 25% seen once. This same sample was also taken into another study, of T cells expressing NK-cell markers.

Sequencing was carried out using PBMCs. Every receptor here comes from a woman aged 18-30 years in good health.

The V and J genes are TRBV3-1 and TRBJ2-7; D ambiguous. The V end lost 1 base, the J end lost 5 bases, and 12 bases lay between the germline ends. Germline-derived CDR1 and CDR2 are LGHDT and YNNKEL (reference sequence). The CDR3 is made up of 14 amino acids. DNA of the CDR3: TGTGCCAGCAGCCAAGGGTTAAGGTCTCACGAGCAGTACTTC. Its translation is CASSQGLRSHEQYF.

This chain connects TRBV7-9 to TRBJ2-5; a weak D match, TRBD2 (6 bases). Germline loops: CDR1 SEHNR, CDR2 FQNEAQ (reference sequence). The CDR3 is made up of 13 amino acids. V gave up 2 bases and J gave up 4 bases, with 8 bases separating them. In nucleotides, the CDR3 is TGTGCCAGCAGCTTACACGGGGGAGAGACCCAGTACTTC. Translation gives CASSLHGGETQYF. The variable domain in full, with the rest retrieved from reference TRBV7-9 and TRBJ2-5, is DTGVSQNPRHKITKRGQNVTFRCDPISEHNRLYWYRQTLGQGPEFLTYFQNEAQLEKSRLLSDRFSAERPKGSFSTLEIQRTEQGDSAMYLCASSLHGGETQYFGPGTRLLVL.

This clonotype showed up just a few times. The chain carries TRBV6-1 and TRBJ2-1; 9 bases line up with TRBD1. The CDR3 consists of 16 residues. V trimming: 1 base; J trimming: 4 bases; junction bases outside the gene matches: 5. Germline lookup yields CDR1 MNHNS and CDR2 SASEGT. The CDR3 sequence is CASSEVGTGIYNEQFF. The CDR3 DNA reads as TGTGCCAGCAGTGAAGTGGGGACAGGGATATACAATGAGCAGTTCTTC.

This rearrangement joins TRBV7-3 to TRBJ2-3; no clear D gene. V lost 4 bases to trimming and J lost 7 bases, with 9 bases between them. CDR3 size: 12 residues. CDR1 SGHTA and CDR2 FQGTGA come from the germline V gene. The CDR3 sequence: CASSSSDHTQYF. The CDR3 nucleotides are TGTGCCAGCAGCTCAAGTGACCATACGCAGTATTTT.

The rearrangement joins TRBV7-9 to TRBJ2-5, with TRBD2 matching over 9 bases. Unmatched junction bases numbered 9, after V lost 3 bases and J lost 1 base. CDR1 is SEHNR and CDR2 is FQNEAQ in the germline V gene (reference sequence). The CDR3 runs 17 residues. The CDR3 reads CASSLRTPGLAQETQYF. CDR3 DNA sequence: TGTGCCAGCAGCTTGCGTACACCGGGACTAGCCCAAGAGACCCAGTACTTC.

This clonotype was seen at least ten times. V usage is TRBV20-1 and J usage is TRBJ2-1, with 10 bases fitting TRBD1. The CDR3 extends over 14 amino acids. V lost 4 bases, J lost 8 bases, and 8 bases stayed unmatched. Per the germline V gene, CDR1 is DFQATT and CDR2 is SNEGSKA (reference sequence). The CDR3 nucleotides read TGCAGTGCTACACGACAGGGGGCGCGCGATGAGCAGTTCTTC. This sequence encodes CSATRQGARDEQFF.